Below are 4 T cell receptor beta chains sequenced from a single sample in a study of blood T cell repertoires in COVID-19. Method: immunoSEQ multiplex PCR; TCRdb's copy keeps in-frame clones and lacks some. This repertoire shows tens of thousands of clones, roughly nine tenths found once; its top ten account for around 2%. Sequencing input: peripheral blood. These receptors were taken from a man aged 45-65 years with active COVID-19.

This clone has a handful of counts. The chain has TRBV5-1 and TRBJ1-1, with D maybe TRBD1 (6 bases). Trimming stripped 7 bases from V and 1 base from J, with 17 bases between. Germline lookup yields CDR1 SGHRS and CDR2 YFSETQ. This CDR3 contains 15 residues. The CDR3 DNA reads TGCGCCAGCCGGGACACGGTGGGGCCGAACACTGAAGCTTTCTTT. Its translation: CASRDTVGPNTEAFF.

The DNA of the CDR3 is TGTGCCAGCAGCCTCCTAGGACTCAACTCCTACGAGCAGTACTTC. Translating gives CASSLLGLNSYEQYF. The chain couples TRBV5-5 to TRBJ2-7; perhaps TRBD2 as D (5 bases). Germline-derived CDR1 and CDR2 are SGHKS and YYEKEE (reference sequence). CDR3 length: 15 residues. V dropped 4 bases and J dropped 0 bases, with 14 bases sitting between them.

The CDR3 DNA reads TGCGCCAGCAGCTTGACGGCTAGCGGGGGGTCCGAGCAGTACTTC. It encodes CASSLTASGGSEQYF. The chain is built from TRBV5-1 and TRBJ2-7, with 11 bases lining up with TRBD2. Germline-derived CDR1 and CDR2 are SGHRS and YFSETQ. V lost 1 base and J lost 6; bases outside the gene matches: 6. The CDR3 has 15 residues.

V gene TRBV5-1 combines with J gene TRBJ2-4; TRBD1 matches 9 bases. J was trimmed by 6 bases and V by 3 bases; bases with no gene match: 7. This CDR3 region has 15 residues. CDR1 is SGHRS, CDR2 YFSETQ, per germline. The CDR3 spells CASSYTGGALNIQYF. Here the CDR3 DNA reads TGCGCCAGCAGCTATACAGGGGGCGCCTTAAACATTCAGTACTTC.